Sequencing of this TCR beta chain was carried out in a study of blood T cell repertoires in COVID-19. Germline V gene lookup returns CDR1 SGHNT and CDR2 YYREEE (reference sequence). Trimming at V came to 3 bases and at J to 5 bases, leaving 5 bases not matched to a gene. The CDR3 length is 15 residues. Some clones are missing from TCRdb's copy, which holds only in-frame ones; the method was immunoSEQ multiplex PCR. The sample includes roughly 260,000 clones, around 89% of them seen just once. Material for sequencing was peripheral blood. The chain links TRBV5-4 to TRBJ2-2; TRBD2 matches at 9 bases. This TCR derives from a woman aged 40 to 55 with acute or convalescent COVID-19. DNA of the CDR3: TGTGCCAGCAGCTCGGGACTAGCCTTGACCGGGGAGCTGTTTTTT. Translated: CASSSGLALTGELFF.